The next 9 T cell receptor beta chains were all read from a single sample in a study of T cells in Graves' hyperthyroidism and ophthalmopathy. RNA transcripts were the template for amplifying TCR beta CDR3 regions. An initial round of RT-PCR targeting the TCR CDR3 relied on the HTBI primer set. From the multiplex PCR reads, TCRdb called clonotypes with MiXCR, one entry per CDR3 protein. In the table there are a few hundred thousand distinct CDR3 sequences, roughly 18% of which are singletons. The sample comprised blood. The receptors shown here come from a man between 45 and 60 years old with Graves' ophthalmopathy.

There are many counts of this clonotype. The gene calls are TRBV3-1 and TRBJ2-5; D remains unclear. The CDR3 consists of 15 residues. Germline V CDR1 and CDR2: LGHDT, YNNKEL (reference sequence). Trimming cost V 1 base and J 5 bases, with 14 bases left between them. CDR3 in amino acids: CASSQGPGQMETQYF. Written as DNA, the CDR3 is TGTGCCAGCAGCCAAGGGCCCGGGCAAATGGAGACCCAGTACTTC.

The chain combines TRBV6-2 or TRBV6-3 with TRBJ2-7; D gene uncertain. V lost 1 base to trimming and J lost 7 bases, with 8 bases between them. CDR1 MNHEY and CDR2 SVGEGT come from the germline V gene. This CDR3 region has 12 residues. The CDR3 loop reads CASSYYGREQYF. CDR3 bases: TGTGCCAGCAGTTACTACGGGCGGGAGCAGTACTTC.

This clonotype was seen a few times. In DNA, the CDR3 is TGCAGCGTTGGGGGACTAGCGGGAGGAATCTCCTACAATGAGCAGTTCTTC. Translated: CSVGGLAGGISYNEQFF. V and J are TRBV29-1 and TRBJ2-1; 15 bases match TRBD2. The CDR3 is made up of 17 amino acids. Trimming at V came to 4 bases and at J to 0 bases, leaving 4 bases not matched to a gene. Per the germline V gene, CDR1 is SQVTM and CDR2 is ANQGSEA.

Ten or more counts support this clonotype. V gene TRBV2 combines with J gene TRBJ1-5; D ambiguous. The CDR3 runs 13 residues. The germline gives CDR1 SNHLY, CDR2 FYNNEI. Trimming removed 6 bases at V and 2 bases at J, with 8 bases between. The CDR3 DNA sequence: TGTGCCAGCAGAACAAGAGGCAATCAGCCCCAGCATTTT. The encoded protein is CASRTRGNQPQHF.

The CDR3 DNA sequence: TGTGCCAGCAGCCCCCAGGCCATGAACACTGAAGCTTTCTTT. It is translated as CASSPQAMNTEAFF. The genes are TRBV9 and TRBJ1-1, with no clear D. Trimming stripped 4 bases from V and 0 bases from J, with 10 bases between. In germline, CDR1 is SGDLS, CDR2 YYNGEE. The CDR3 length is 14 residues.

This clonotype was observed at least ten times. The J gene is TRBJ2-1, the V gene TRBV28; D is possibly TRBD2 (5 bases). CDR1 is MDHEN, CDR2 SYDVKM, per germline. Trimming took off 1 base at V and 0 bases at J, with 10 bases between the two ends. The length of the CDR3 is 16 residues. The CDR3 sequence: CASSLLGGSSYNEQFF. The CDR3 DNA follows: TGTGCCAGCAGTTTATTAGGTGGGAGCTCCTACAATGAGCAGTTCTTC.

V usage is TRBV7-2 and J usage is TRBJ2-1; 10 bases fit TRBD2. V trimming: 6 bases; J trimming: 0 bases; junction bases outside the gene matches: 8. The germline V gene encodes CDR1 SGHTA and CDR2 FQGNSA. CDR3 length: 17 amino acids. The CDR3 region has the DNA TGTGCCAGCAGGCAGGCCTCTAGCGGGAGCTCCTACAATGAGCAGTTCTTC. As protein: CASRQASSGSSYNEQFF.

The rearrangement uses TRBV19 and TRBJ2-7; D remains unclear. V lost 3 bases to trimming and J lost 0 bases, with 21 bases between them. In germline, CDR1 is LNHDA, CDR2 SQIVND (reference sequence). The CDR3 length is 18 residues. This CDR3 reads CASSIEQTWPLSSYEQYF. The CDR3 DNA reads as TGTGCCAGTAGTATTGAACAGACCTGGCCCCTCAGCTCCTACGAGCAGTACTTC. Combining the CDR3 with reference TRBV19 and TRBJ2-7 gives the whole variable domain DGGITQSPKYLFRKEGQNVTLSCEQNLNHDAMYWYRQDPGQGLRLIYYSQIVNDFQKGDIAEGYSVSREKKESFPLTVTSAQKNPTAFYLCASSIEQTWPLSSYEQYFGPGTRLTVT.

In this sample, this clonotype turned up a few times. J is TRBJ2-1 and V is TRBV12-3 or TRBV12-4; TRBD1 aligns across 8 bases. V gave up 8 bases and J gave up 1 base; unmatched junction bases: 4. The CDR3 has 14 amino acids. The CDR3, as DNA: TGTGCCAGCCTGGACAGGGAGTCCTACAATGAGCAGTTCTTC. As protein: CASLDRESYNEQFF.